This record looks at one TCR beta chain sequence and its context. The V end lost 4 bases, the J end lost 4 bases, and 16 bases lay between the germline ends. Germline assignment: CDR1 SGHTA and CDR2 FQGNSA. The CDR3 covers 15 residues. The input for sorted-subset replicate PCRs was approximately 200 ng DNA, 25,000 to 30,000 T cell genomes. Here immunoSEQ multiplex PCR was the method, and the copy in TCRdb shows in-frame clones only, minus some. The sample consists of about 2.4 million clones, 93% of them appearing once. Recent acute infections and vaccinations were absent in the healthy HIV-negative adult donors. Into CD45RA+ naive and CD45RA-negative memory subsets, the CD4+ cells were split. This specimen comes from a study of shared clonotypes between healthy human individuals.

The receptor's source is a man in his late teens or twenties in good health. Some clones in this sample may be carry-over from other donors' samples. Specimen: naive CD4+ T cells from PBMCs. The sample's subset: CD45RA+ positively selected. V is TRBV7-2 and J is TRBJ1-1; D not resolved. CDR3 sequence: CASSSYSLIATEAFF. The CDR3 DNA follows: TGTGCCAGCAGCTCCTACAGTTTAATCGCCACTGAAGCTTTCTTT.